The 30 T cell receptor beta chains in this list originate from one sample, sequenced in a study of human T cells and chemical hapten exposure. TCRdb re-called the 5' RACE reads with MiXCR, one entry per CDR3 protein. The repertoire holds approximately 150,000 distinct CDR3 sequences, with 4.1% as singletons. Unfractionated whole blood yielded total RNA. The receptors were gathered from a female donor in good health.

The genes are TRBV25-1 and TRBJ2-3, with a possible D match to TRBD2 (5 bases). V was shortened by 4 bases and J by 2 bases, with 10 bases between the two germline ends. Per germline, CDR1 MGHDK and CDR2 SYGVNS. This CDR3 is built from 14 residues. In nucleotides, the CDR3 is TGTGCCAGCAGTGCGAGCCGGGACACAGATACGCAGTATTTT. It codes for CASSASRDTDTQYF. Together with reference TRBV25-1 and TRBJ2-3, the CDR3 gives the full variable domain: EADIYQTPRYLVIGTGKKITLECSQTMGHDKMYWYQQDPGMELHLIHYSYGVNSTEKGDLSSESTVSRIRTEHFPLTLESARPSHTSQYLCASSASRDTDTQYFGPGTRLTVL.

This clonotype was picked up many times. The chain uses TRBV7-9 and TRBJ1-6, with a weak D call TRBD1 (5 bases). Germline CDR1 reads SEHNR; CDR2 reads FQNEAQ (reference sequence). The V end lost 5 bases, the J end lost 11 bases, and 19 bases lay between the germline ends. CDR3 size: 15 residues. The CDR3 nucleotides are TGTGCCAGCAGCCCATGGGACGGCTTTGAAACACCCCTCCACTTT. Its translation is CASSPWDGFETPLHF.

At least ten counts were recorded for this clonotype. The V and J genes are TRBV5-1 and TRBJ1-2; D call uncertain. Germline V gene sequence: CDR1 SGHRS, CDR2 YFSETQ. This CDR3 is built from 14 residues. Trimming removed 4 bases from V and 3 bases from J, with 13 bases in between. This CDR3 is CASSLPGLDYGYTF. CDR3 nucleotide sequence: TGCGCCAGCAGCCTTCCAGGTCTGGACTATGGCTACACCTTC.

This clonotype came up a few times. The chain couples TRBV28 to TRBJ2-7, with D possibly matching TRBD2 (7 bases). The V end lost 1 base, the J end lost 1 base, and 20 bases lay between the germline ends. The length of the CDR3 is 18 residues. CDR1 and CDR2 (germline): MDHEN, SYDVKM. For the CDR3, the DNA is TGTGCCAGCAGTTTATCTTTTCGGGACGGGGGGCGATCCTACGAGCAGTACTTC. It encodes CASSLSFRDGGRSYEQYF.

Ten or more counts support this clonotype. The V gene is TRBV6-5, the J gene TRBJ2-5; TRBD2 aligns across 9 bases. V was clipped by 5 bases and J by 5 bases; unmatched bases: 12. The CDR3 length is 16 residues. Germline CDR1 and CDR2: MNHEY and SVGAGI. CDR3 residues: CASSVSLAGSGETQYF. Written as DNA, the CDR3 is TGTGCCAGCAGTGTATCCCTAGCGGGGAGTGGGGAGACCCAGTACTTC.

The sample holds many counts of this clonotype. J is TRBJ2-7 and V is TRBV5-6, with D possibly TRBD2 on 6 matching bases. The CDR3 covers 13 residues. Germline-derived CDR1 and CDR2 are SGHDT and YYEEEE. The germline V and J ends were trimmed by 4 bases and 7 bases, with 15 bases remaining between them. The CDR3 region is CASSPGSPGEQYF. The CDR3 DNA reads TGTGCCAGCAGCCCCGGGAGCCCGGGGGAGCAGTACTTC.

This rearrangement joins TRBV5-1 to TRBJ1-1; maybe TRBD1 (6 bases). Germline CDR1 reads SGHRS; CDR2 reads YFSETQ. V was clipped by 4 bases and J by 10 bases, with 14 bases between them. The CDR3 has 12 amino acids. CDR3 nucleotide sequence: TGCGCCAGCAGCCCGGGCCGGGGGGCAGCTTTCTTT. It encodes CASSPGRGAAFF.

This clonotype was seen many times. The CDR3: CASSLGGQGYNEQFF. In nucleotides, the CDR3 is TGTGCCAGCAGCTTAGGAGGACAGGGTTACAATGAGCAGTTCTTC. This chain uses TRBV7-9 with TRBJ2-1; 8 nucleotides line up with TRBD1. This CDR3 is 15 amino acids long. Per germline, CDR1 SEHNR and CDR2 FQNEAQ (reference sequence). The V and J ends lost 1 base and 4 bases, in that order; junction bases with no gene match: 3.

This clonotype was seen many times. The chain links TRBV29-1 to TRBJ2-5, with 9 bases that match TRBD2. V gave up 3 bases and J gave up 2 bases; unmatched junction bases: 1. This CDR3 comprises 13 residues. In germline, CDR1 is SQVTM, CDR2 ANQGSEA. The CDR3: CSVDSGGQETQYF. CDR3 DNA sequence: TGCAGCGTTGATAGCGGGGGACAAGAGACCCAGTACTTC.

This clonotype was found many times. This chain links TRBV10-3 with TRBJ2-7; D possibly matches TRBD1 or TRBD2 (5 bases each). Trimming shortened V by 6 bases and J by 3 bases, and 12 bases separated the two germline ends. Germline CDR1 is ENHRY and CDR2 is SYGVKD. The CDR3 sequence is 13 residues long. CDR3 sequence reads: CAISRGPDYEQYF. The CDR3 DNA reads as TGTGCCATCAGCCGGGGACCGGACTACGAGCAGTACTTC.

This clonotype came up many times. The V call is TRBV28, the J call TRBJ2-7; possibly TRBD2 for D (7 bases). The CDR3 covers 14 residues. In germline, CDR1 is MDHEN, CDR2 SYDVKM. Trimming shortened V by 5 bases and J by 1 base, and 12 bases separated the two germline ends. CDR3 sequence (DNA): TGTGCCAGCAGTGAAGGGGGGGCGTCCTACGAGCAGTACTTC. Translating it yields CASSEGGASYEQYF.

There are many counts of this clonotype. The genes are TRBV30 and TRBJ2-3; TRBD1 is a possible D gene (6 bases). The CDR3 contains 16 residues. CDR1 GTSNPN and CDR2 SVGIG come from the germline V gene (reference sequence). Trimming took 2 bases from V and 4 from J, leaving 19 bases between them. Here the CDR3 DNA reads TGTGCCTGGAGTTTGAAACGACTTAAGGGGGCAGATACGCAGTATTTT. It specifies CAWSLKRLKGADTQYF.

This clonotype was counted at least ten times. The chain combines TRBV2 with TRBJ2-3, with D tentatively TRBD1 (6 bases). This CDR3 is built from 13 residues. V lost 10 bases and J lost 0, with 11 bases in between. CDR1 SNHLY and CDR2 FYNNEI come from the germline V gene. The CDR3 nucleotides read TGTGCCAAACAGGGTGGAAGCACAGATACGCAGTATTTT. Its translation is CAKQGGSTDTQYF.

This clonotype appeared a few times. The J gene is TRBJ1-1, the V gene TRBV29-1; no firm D call. The CDR3 is made up of 13 amino acids. Trimming pared 4 bases from V and 0 bases from J, leaving 9 bases between. Germline V CDR1 and CDR2: SQVTM, ANQGSEA. CDR3: CSVVKDMNTEAFF. In DNA form, the CDR3 reads TGCAGCGTTGTTAAGGATATGAACACTGAAGCTTTCTTT.

This clonotype was counted ten times or more. The chain uses TRBV3-1 and TRBJ1-2, with no clear D. CDR3 length: 16 residues. Trimming left V 0 bases short and J 4 bases short, with 15 bases between. Germline V gene lookup returns CDR1 LGHDT and CDR2 YNNKEL (reference sequence). The CDR3, as DNA: TGTGCCAGCAGCCAAGAACTTACGGAGCTTTCCTATGGCTACACCTTC. Its protein is CASSQELTELSYGYTF. The variable domain in full, with the rest retrieved from reference TRBV3-1 and TRBJ1-2, is DTAVSQTPKYLVTQMGNDKSIKCEQNLGHDTMYWYKQDSKKFLKIMFSYNNKELIINETVPNRFSPKSPDKAHLNLHINSLELGDSAVYFCASSQELTELSYGYTFGSGTRLTVV.

The sample holds many counts of this clonotype. V gene TRBV14 combines with J gene TRBJ2-1; 7 bases align to TRBD2. CDR1 and CDR2 from the germline V gene are SGHDN and FVKESK. Trimming at V came to 4 bases and at J to 2 bases, leaving 5 bases not matched to a gene. The CDR3 has 15 amino acids. The CDR3 region has the DNA TGTGCCAGCAGCCGCACCGGGACTACCTACAATGAGCAGTTCTTC. It translates to CASSRTGTTYNEQFF.

Ten or more counts support this clonotype. This sequence joins TRBV7-2 and TRBJ1-1; no firm D call. Trimming shortened V by 5 bases and J by 8 bases, and 18 bases separated the two germline ends. Germline assignment: CDR1 SGHTA and CDR2 FQGNSA. The CDR3 spans 14 residues. The CDR3 spells CASSPYSGGSEAFF. The CDR3, as DNA: TGTGCCAGCAGCCCCTATAGTGGCGGATCAGAAGCTTTCTTT.

This clonotype was counted many times. The chain joins TRBV5-1 to TRBJ2-7; D gene uncertain. The V end lost 4 bases, the J end lost 2 bases, and 7 bases lay between the germline ends. The CDR3 has 12 residues. Germline V lookup: CDR1 SGHRS, CDR2 YFSETQ. The CDR3 region has the DNA TGCGCCAGCAGCGAGAGACCCTACGAGCAGTACTTC. Its protein is CASSERPYEQYF.

The table lists this clonotype with many counts. The rearrangement links TRBV6-2 or TRBV6-3 to TRBJ1-2, with 8 bases identical to TRBD1. This CDR3 has 16 amino acids. V was pared by 6 bases and J by 4 bases, with 13 bases of the junction left unmatched. Per germline, CDR1 MNHEY and CDR2 SVGEGT. The DNA for the CDR3 is TGTGCCAGCAGGACAGGGGTTGTTTCGTGGACCTATGGCTACACCTTC. It translates to CASRTGVVSWTYGYTF.

The sample holds many counts of this clonotype. The chain employs TRBV5-1 and TRBJ2-1; no firm D call. Germline V gives CDR1 SGHRS, CDR2 YFSETQ. Trimming pared 4 bases from V and 7 bases from J, leaving 9 bases between. The CDR3 contains 12 residues. The CDR3 DNA sequence: TGCGCCAGCAGCCTACGGTCGAATGAGCAGTTCTTC. Its translation: CASSLRSNEQFF.

This clonotype came up many times. This rearrangement joins TRBV9 to TRBJ2-3; 9 bases map to TRBD2. V was clipped by 3 bases and J by 3 bases; unmatched bases: 8. Germline assignment: CDR1 SGDLS and CDR2 YYNGEE. The CDR3 runs to 16 residues. CDR3 loop: CASSGVAGVQTDTQYF. The CDR3 DNA follows: TGTGCCAGCAGCGGAGTAGCGGGGGTTCAGACAGATACGCAGTATTTT.

This clonotype was seen at least ten times. DNA for the CDR3: TGTGCCAGCAGCCCCTCAGGAGCCCTTTTCCCTGAGAACACTGAAGCTTTCTTT. This sequence encodes CASSPSGALFPENTEAFF. This chain connects TRBV7-2 to TRBJ1-1; D not resolved. V dropped 5 bases and J dropped 1 base, with 23 bases sitting between them. The CDR3 is 18 residues long. Germline CDR1 and CDR2: SGHTA and FQGNSA.

In this sample, this clonotype turned up many times. This rearrangement joins TRBV5-1 to TRBJ1-6; D gene unclear. The CDR3 has 16 amino acids. Germline-derived CDR1 and CDR2 are SGHRS and YFSETQ. Deletions cut 4 bases from V and 6 bases from J, with 17 bases between. As DNA, the CDR3 is TGCGCCAGCAGCGAGGAGAGTACAGCCTTTAATTCACCCCTCCACTTT. Translating gives CASSEESTAFNSPLHF.

This clonotype occurred many times. The chain joins TRBV7-2 to TRBJ2-7; TRBD2 might be the D (5 bases). V lost 5 bases and J 4 bases, leaving 12 bases between the germline ends. The CDR3 contains 13 residues. The V gene's germline CDR1 is SGHTA and CDR2 FQGNSA. CDR3 sequence: CASSRGSVYEQYF. The CDR3 bases are TGTGCCAGCAGCCGCGGGTCAGTGTACGAGCAGTACTTC.

V usage is TRBV5-1 and J usage is TRBJ1-6; TRBD1 matches 9 bases. This CDR3 spans 14 amino acids. Germline V CDR1 and CDR2: SGHRS, YFSETQ. Germline trimming cut 2 bases from V and 11 bases from J; bases unmatched to any gene: 5. CDR3 sequence (DNA): TGCGCCAGCAGCTTCCGGGACAGGGACGCACCCCTCCACTTT. Encoded protein: CASSFRDRDAPLHF.

This clonotype was seen at least ten times. The gene calls are TRBV7-9 and TRBJ2-5; D unresolved. This CDR3 spans 13 amino acids. V was shortened by 6 bases and J by 3 bases, with 11 bases between the two germline ends. Looked up from germline, CDR1 is SEHNR and CDR2 is FQNEAQ (reference sequence). The DNA for the CDR3 is TGTGCCAGCAGGGAACCCTTAAAAGAGACCCAGTACTTC. It yields the protein CASREPLKETQYF. Complete variable domain (other parts from reference TRBV7-9 and TRBJ2-5): DTGVSQNPRHKITKRGQNVTFRCDPISEHNRLYWYRQTLGQGPEFLTYFQNEAQLEKSRLLSDRFSAERPKGSFSTLEIQRTEQGDSAMYLCASREPLKETQYFGPGTRLLVL.

This clonotype was picked up a small number of times. This CDR3 reads CASNLGGPKMPQHF. As DNA, the CDR3 is TGTGCCAGCAACCTGGGGGGCCCGAAAATGCCCCAGCATTTT. This chain uses TRBV25-1 with TRBJ1-5; TRBD1 might be the D (6 bases). The CDR3 spans 14 residues. Germline lookup yields CDR1 MGHDK and CDR2 SYGVNS. Trimming removed 7 bases at V and 9 bases at J, with 19 bases between.

In the case of this clonotype: This may arise from a read error, as a much more abundant clone is one base away. The chain joins TRBV12-3 or TRBV12-4 to TRBJ2-1, with D possibly being TRBD2 (6 bases). V was shortened by 4 bases and J by 8 bases, with 12 bases between the two germline ends. There are 13 residues in the CDR3. DNA for the CDR3: TGTGCCAGCAGTTCGGGCGGAGGGGATGAGCAGTTCTTC. It encodes CASSSGGGDEQFF.

This clonotype turned up a few times. A read error may explain this, as a much larger clone is one base away. J is TRBJ2-7 and V is TRBV7-2; 8 bases agree with TRBD1. The CDR3 extends over 15 amino acids. Germline V gene data show CDR1 as SGHTA and CDR2 as FQGNSA. V lost 1 base to trimming and J lost 5 bases; unmatched junction nucleotides: 7. The DNA of the CDR3 is TGTGCCAGCAGCTTAGGGTGGGGACAGGCCGACGAGCAGTACTTC. Its protein is CASSLGWGQADEQYF.

This clonotype was seen many times. This chain joins TRBV29-1 and TRBJ2-5; D gene uncertain. CDR3 length: 13 residues. V shed 4 bases and J shed 1 base, with 10 bases lying between them. The germline V gene encodes CDR1 SQVTM and CDR2 ANQGSEA. In DNA form, the CDR3 reads TGCAGCGTTGTCCCCGATTTCCAAGAGACCCAGTACTTC. Its protein product is CSVVPDFQETQYF. The full variable domain, in which reference TRBV29-1 and TRBJ2-5 provide the parts outside the CDR3, is SAVISQKPSRDICQRGTSLTIQCQVDSQVTMMFWYRQQPGQSLTLIATANQGSEATYESGFVIDKFPISRPNLTFSTLTVSNMSPEDSSIYLCSVVPDFQETQYFGPGTRLLVL.